Sequencing of this T cell receptor beta chain was carried out in a study of cytomegalovirus exposure and HLA in healthy donors. Overall study findings and caveats: A few CMV-associated chains were confirmed in vitro to be specific for CMV antigens. The study put about 180 TCR beta chains on its list as cytomegalovirus-associated. A later analysis associated around 17,000 TCR beta sequences with HLA alleles at a 0.05 false discovery rate.

This clone was counted a single time. What it binds is not known. V was clipped by 1 base and J by 3 bases; unmatched bases: 6. CDR1 is SGHTS and CDR2 is YDEGEE in the germline V gene. This CDR3 is built from 16 residues. PCR used 60 Vbeta primers and 13 Jbeta primers. Generated by immunoSEQ multiplex PCR, the TCRdb table keeps only in-frame clones and is missing some. Here the sample spans about 160,000 clones, about three quarters being singletons. The sequence came from a female donor in good health and CMV-seronegative. Input material: PBMCs. The V and J genes are TRBV5-8 and TRBJ1-4; 7 bases are a match to TRBD1. For the CDR3, the DNA is TGTGCCAGCAGCTTGTTCAGGGGGGCGGCTAATGAAAAACTGTTTTTT. Its translation: CASSLFRGAANEKLFF. Full variable domain (missing parts from reference TRBV5-8 and TRBJ1-4): EAGVTQSPTHLIKTRGQQATLRCSPISGHTSVYWYQQALGLGLQFLLWYDEGEERNRGNFPPRFSGRQFPNYSSELNVNALELEDSALYLCASSLFRGAANEKLFFGSGTQLSVL.